This TCR beta chain appears in the sequencing data of a study of radiation and T cells in renal cell carcinoma. In germline, CDR1 is SGHNT, CDR2 YENEEA. Deletions cut 4 bases from V and 10 bases from J, with 16 bases between. The CDR3 totals 13 residues. Time point: baseline pretreatment blood. Treatment: 15 Gy SBRT to primary tumor, nephrectomy 4 weeks later. The tumor was a clear cell renal cell carcinoma. Repertoires were generated with immunoSEQ multiplex PCR, while TCRdb's copy carries only in-frame clones and drops some. This sample has just over 95,000 clones, with 80% to 90% found just once. The starting material was blood, obtained from a patient whose treatment included radiotherapy and nephrectomy. This TCR was recovered from a man aged 50-59 years with renal cell carcinoma. The chain links TRBV11-3 to TRBJ1-1, with unresolved D. As DNA, the CDR3 is TGTGCCAGCAGCTCCCACGTTTCCGGTCGAGCTTTCTTT. The encoded protein is CASSSHVSGRAFF.